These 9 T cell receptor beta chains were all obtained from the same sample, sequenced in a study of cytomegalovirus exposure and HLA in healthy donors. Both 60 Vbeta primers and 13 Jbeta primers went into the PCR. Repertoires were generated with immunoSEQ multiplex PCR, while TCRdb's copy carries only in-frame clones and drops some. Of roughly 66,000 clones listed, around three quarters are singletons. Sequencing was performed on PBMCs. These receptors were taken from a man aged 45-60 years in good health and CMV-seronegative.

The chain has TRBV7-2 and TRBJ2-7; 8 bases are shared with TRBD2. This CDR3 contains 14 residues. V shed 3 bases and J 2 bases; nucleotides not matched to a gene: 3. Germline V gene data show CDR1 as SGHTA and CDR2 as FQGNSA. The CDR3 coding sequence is TGTGCCAGCAGCTTGGAGACTAGCGCCTACGAGCAGTACTTC. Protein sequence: CASSLETSAYEQYF.

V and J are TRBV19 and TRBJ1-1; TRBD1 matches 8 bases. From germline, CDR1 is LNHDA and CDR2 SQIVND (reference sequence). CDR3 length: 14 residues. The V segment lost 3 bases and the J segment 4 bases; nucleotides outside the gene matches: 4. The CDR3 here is CASSITGGSTEAFF. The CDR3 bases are TGTGCCAGTAGTATCACAGGGGGAAGCACTGAAGCTTTCTTT.

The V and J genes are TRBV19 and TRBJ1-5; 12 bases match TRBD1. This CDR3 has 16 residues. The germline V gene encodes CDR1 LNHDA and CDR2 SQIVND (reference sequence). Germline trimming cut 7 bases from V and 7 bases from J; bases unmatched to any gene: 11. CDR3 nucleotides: TGTGCCAGTACTTCTGAAAAAGGGACAGGGGGCCAGCCCCAGCATTTT. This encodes CASTSEKGTGGQPQHF.

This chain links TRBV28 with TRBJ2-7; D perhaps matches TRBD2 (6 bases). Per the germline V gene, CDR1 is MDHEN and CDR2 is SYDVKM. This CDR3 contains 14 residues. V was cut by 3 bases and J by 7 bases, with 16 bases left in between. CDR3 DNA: TGTGCCAGCAGTTTTGACGGGAGAGGGTTAGAGCAGTACTTC. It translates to CASSFDGRGLEQYF.

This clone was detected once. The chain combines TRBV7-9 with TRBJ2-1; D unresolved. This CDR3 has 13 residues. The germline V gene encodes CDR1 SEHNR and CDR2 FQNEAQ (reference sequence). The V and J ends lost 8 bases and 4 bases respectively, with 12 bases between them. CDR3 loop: CASGSREYNEQFF. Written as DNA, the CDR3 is TGTGCCAGCGGTTCGAGAGAATACAATGAGCAGTTCTTC. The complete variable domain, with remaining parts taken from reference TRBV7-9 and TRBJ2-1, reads DTGVSQNPRHKITKRGQNVTFRCDPISEHNRLYWYRQTLGQGPEFLTYFQNEAQLEKSRLLSDRFSAERPKGSFSTLEIQRTEQGDSAMYLCASGSREYNEQFFGPGTRLTVL.

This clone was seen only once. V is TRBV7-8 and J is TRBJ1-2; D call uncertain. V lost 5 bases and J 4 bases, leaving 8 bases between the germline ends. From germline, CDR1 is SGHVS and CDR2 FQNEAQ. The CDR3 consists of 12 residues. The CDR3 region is CASSPASYGYTF. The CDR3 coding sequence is TGTGCCAGCAGCCCCGCTAGCTATGGCTACACCTTC.

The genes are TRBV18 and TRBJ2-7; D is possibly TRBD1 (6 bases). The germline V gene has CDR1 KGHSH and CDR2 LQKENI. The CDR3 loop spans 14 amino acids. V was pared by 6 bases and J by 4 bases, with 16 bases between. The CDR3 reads CASSGAGEIYEQYF. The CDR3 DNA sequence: TGTGCCAGCTCCGGGGCAGGGGAAATTTACGAGCAGTACTTC. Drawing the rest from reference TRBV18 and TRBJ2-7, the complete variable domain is NAGVMQNPRHLVRRRGQEARLRCSPMKGHSHVYWYRQLPEEGLKFMVYLQKENIIDESGMPKERFSAEFPKEGPSILRIQQVVRGDSAAYFCASSGAGEIYEQYFGPGTRLTVT.

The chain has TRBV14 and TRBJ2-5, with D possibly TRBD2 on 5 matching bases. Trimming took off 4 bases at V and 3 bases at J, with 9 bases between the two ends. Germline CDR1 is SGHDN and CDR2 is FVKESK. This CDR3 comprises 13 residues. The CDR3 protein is CASSPRLKETQYF. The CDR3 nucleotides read TGTGCCAGCAGCCCACGACTAAAAGAGACCCAGTACTTC.

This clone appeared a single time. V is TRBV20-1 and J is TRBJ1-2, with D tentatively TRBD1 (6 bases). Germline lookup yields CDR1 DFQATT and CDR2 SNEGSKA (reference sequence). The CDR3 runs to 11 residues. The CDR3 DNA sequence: TGCAGCCAACAGGGAACCTATGGCTACACCTTC. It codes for CSQQGTYGYTF.